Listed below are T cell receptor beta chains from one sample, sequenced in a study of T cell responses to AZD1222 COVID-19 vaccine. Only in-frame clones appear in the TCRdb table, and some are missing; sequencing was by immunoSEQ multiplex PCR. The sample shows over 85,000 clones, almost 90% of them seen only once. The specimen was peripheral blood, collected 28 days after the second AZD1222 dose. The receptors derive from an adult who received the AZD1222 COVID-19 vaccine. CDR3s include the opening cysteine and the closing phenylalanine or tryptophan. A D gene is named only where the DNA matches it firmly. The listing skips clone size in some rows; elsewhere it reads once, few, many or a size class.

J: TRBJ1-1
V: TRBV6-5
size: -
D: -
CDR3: CASERGLDTEAFF
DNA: TGTGCCAGCGAGAGGGGGTTGGACACTGAAGCTTTCTTT

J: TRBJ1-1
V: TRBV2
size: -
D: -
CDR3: CASSDRYTEAFF
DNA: TGTGCCAGCAGCGACCGATACACTGAAGCTTTCTTT

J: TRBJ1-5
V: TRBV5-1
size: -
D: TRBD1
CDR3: CASSRSPGQGVNQPQHF
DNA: TGCGCCAGCAGCCGCAGCCCGGGACAGGGGGTTAATCAGCCCCAGCATTTT

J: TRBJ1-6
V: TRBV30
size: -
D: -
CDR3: CAWGEGSPLHF
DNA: TGTGCCTGGGGGGAGGGATCACCCCTCCACTTT

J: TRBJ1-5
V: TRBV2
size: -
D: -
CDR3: CASSEKTVYQPQHF
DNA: TGTGCCAGCAGTGAAAAGACAGTTTATCAGCCCCAGCATTTT

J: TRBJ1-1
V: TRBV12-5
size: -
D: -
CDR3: CASGLGPATEAFF
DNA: TGTGCTAGTGGTTTGGGACCGGCCACTGAAGCTTTCTTT

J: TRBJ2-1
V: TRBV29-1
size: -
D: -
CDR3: CSVEGVWHEQFF
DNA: TGCAGCGTTGAAGGGGTGTGGCATGAGCAGTTCTTC

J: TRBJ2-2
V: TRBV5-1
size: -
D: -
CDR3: CASSDLRGSSGELFF
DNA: TGCGCCAGCAGCGACCTCAGGGGTAGCTCCGGGGAGCTGTTTTTT

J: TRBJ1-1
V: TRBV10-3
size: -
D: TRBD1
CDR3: CASAGGQANMNTEAFF
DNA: TGTGCCAGTGCGGGGGGACAGGCTAACATGAACACTGAAGCTTTCTTT

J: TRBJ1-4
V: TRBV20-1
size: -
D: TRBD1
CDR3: CSASRTGRGPNEKLFF
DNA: TGCAGTGCTAGTCGGACAGGGAGGGGGCCTAATGAAAAACTGTTTTTT

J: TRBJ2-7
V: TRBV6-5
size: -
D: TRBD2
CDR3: CASSYGLAGVSEQYF
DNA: TGTGCCAGCAGTTACGGACTAGCGGGAGTATCCGAGCAGTACTTC

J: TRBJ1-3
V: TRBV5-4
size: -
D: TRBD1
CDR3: CASSPGQGAGGNTIYF
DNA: TGTGCCAGCAGCCCAGGACAGGGGGCTGGTGGAAACACCATATATTTT

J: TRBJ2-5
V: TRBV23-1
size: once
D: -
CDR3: CASVWSGALQETQYF
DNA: TGCGCCAGCGTTTGGTCAGGCGCTCTCCAAGAGACCCAGTACTTC

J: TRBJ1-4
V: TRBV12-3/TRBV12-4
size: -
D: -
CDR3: CASRTQGEKLFF
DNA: TGTGCCAGCAGAACCCAGGGTGAAAAACTGTTTTTT

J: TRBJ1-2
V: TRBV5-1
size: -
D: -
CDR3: CASSLGQSYGYTF
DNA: TGCGCCAGCAGCTTGGGGCAGTCCTATGGCTACACCTTC

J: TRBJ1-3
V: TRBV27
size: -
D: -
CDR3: CASLSSGNTIYF
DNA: TGTGCCAGCCTGAGCTCTGGAAACACCATATATTTT

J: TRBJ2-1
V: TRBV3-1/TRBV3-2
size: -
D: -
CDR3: CASSQGGKQFF
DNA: TGTGCCAGCAGCCAAGGCGGGAAGCAGTTCTTC

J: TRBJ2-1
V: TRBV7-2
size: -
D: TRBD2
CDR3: CASSLAVGLAGYNEQFF
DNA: TGTGCCAGCAGCTTAGCGGTGGGACTAGCGGGTTACAATGAGCAGTTCTTC

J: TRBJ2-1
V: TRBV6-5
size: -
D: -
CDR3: CASIFWNEQFF
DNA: TGTGCCAGCATTTTTTGGAATGAGCAGTTCTTC

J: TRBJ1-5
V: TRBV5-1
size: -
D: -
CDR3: CASSVAGVRGQPQHF
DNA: TGCGCCAGCAGCGTGGCCGGTGTGAGGGGTCAGCCCCAGCATTTT

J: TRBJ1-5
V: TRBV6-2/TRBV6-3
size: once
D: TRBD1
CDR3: CASSTGTETQPQHF
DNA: TGTGCCAGCAGCACCGGGACAGAAACCCAGCCCCAGCATTTT

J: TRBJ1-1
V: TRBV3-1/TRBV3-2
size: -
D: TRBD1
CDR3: CASSRRGFTEAFF
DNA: TGTGCCAGCAGTCGCAGGGGGTTCACTGAAGCTTTCTTT

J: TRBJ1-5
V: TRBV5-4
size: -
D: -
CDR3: CASIPWGDCNQPQHF
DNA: TGTGCCAGCATCCCTTGGGGGGACTGCAATCAGCCCCAGCATTTT

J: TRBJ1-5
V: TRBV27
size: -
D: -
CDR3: CASTTAQRNQPQHF
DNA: TGTGCCAGCACCACAGCCCAGAGGAATCAGCCCCAGCATTTT

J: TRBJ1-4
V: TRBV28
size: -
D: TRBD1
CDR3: CASSTPTGGNEKLFF
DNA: TGTGCCAGCAGTACTCCGACAGGGGGTAATGAAAAACTGTTTTTT

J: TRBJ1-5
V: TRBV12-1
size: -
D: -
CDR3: CASSFSSADPNYSNQPQHF
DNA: TGTGCCAGCAGCTTTAGTTCGGCAGACCCAAATTATAGCAATCAGCCCCAGCATTTT

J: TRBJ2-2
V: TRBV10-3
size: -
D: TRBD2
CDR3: CAISGGLAGGPDTGELFF
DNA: TGTGCCATCAGCGGGGGACTAGCGGGAGGGCCGGACACCGGGGAGCTGTTTTTT

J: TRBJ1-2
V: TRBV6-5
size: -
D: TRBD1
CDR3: CASSRDSNYGYTF
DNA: TGTGCCAGCAGTCGGGACAGTAACTATGGCTACACCTTC

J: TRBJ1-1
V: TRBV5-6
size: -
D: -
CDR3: CASTNIPGATINTEAFF
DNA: TGTGCCAGCACCAACATACCGGGGGCGACTATTAACACTGAAGCTTTCTTT

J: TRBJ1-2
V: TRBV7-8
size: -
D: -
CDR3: CASSFASGYGYTF
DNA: TGTGCCAGCAGCTTTGCTTCCGGGTATGGCTACACCTTC

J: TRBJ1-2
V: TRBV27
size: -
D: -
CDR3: CASSLKGGIDYGYTF
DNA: TGTGCCAGCAGTTTGAAAGGCGGTATCGACTATGGCTACACCTTC

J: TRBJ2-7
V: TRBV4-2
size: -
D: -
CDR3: CASSPEIARSYEQYF
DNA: TGTGCCAGCAGCCCCGAAATCGCCCGCTCCTACGAGCAGTACTTC

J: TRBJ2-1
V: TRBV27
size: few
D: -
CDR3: CASRRGNNEQFF
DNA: TGTGCCAGCCGACGGGGCAACAATGAGCAGTTCTTC

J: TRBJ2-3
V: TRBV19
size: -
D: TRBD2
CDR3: CASSISGRLKDTQYF
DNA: TGTGCCAGTAGTATTAGCGGGAGGTTGAAAGATACGCAGTATTTT

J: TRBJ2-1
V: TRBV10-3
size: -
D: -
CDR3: CAISGSVANEQFF
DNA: TGTGCCATCAGTGGGTCCGTTGCCAATGAGCAGTTCTTC

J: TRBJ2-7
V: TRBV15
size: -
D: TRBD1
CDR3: CATSRGGQGVSEQYF
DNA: TGTGCCACCAGCAGAGGGGGGCAGGGGGTAAGCGAGCAGTACTTC

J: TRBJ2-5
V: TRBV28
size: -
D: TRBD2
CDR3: CASTPTSLIETQYF
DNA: TGTGCCAGCACCCCGACTAGCTTAATAGAGACCCAGTACTTC

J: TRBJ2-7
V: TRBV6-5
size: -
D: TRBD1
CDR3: CASSRETGREQYF
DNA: TGTGCCAGCAGTCGAGAGACAGGGCGCGAGCAGTACTTC

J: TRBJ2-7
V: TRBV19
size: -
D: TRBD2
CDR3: CASKDSGTPYEQYF
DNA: TGTGCCAGTAAAGATAGCGGGACCCCTTACGAGCAGTACTTC

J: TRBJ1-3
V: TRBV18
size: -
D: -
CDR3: CASSPPGSAGNTIYF
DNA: TGTGCCAGCTCACCACCAGGTTCAGCGGGAAACACCATATATTTT

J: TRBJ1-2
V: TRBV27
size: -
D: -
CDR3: CASSFSGRQTYGYTF
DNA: TGTGCCAGCAGTTTCTCGGGACGTCAGACCTATGGCTACACCTTC

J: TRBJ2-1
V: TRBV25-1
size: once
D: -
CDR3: CASSEYNEQFF
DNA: TGTGCCAGCAGTGAATACAATGAGCAGTTCTTC

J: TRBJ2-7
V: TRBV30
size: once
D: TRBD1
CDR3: CAWSGQGERDEQYF
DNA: TGTGCCTGGAGTGGGCAGGGGGAGAGAGACGAGCAGTACTTC

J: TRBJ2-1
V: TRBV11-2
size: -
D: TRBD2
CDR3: CASSLAGENNEQFF
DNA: TGTGCCAGCAGTCTAGCGGGGGAAAACAATGAGCAGTTCTTC

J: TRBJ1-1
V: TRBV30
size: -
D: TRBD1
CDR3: CAWRGRDRLNTEAFF
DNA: TGTGCCTGGAGGGGCCGGGACAGGTTGAACACTGAAGCTTTCTTT